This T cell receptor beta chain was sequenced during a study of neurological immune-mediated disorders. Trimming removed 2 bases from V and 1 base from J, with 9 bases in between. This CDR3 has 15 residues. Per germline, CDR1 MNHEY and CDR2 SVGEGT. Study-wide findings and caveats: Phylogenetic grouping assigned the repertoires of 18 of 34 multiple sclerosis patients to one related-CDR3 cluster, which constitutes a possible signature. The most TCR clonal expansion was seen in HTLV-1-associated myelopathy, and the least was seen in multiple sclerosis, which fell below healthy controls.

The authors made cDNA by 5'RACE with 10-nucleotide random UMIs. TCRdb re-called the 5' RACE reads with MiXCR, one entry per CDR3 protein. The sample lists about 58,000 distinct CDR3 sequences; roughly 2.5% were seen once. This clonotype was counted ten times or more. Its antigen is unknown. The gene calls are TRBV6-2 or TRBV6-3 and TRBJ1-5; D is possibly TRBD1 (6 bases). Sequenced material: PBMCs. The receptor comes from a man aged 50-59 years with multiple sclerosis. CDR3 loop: CASSYGDKSNQPQHF. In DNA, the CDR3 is TGTGCCAGCAGTTACGGGGACAAGAGCAATCAGCCCCAGCATTTT.